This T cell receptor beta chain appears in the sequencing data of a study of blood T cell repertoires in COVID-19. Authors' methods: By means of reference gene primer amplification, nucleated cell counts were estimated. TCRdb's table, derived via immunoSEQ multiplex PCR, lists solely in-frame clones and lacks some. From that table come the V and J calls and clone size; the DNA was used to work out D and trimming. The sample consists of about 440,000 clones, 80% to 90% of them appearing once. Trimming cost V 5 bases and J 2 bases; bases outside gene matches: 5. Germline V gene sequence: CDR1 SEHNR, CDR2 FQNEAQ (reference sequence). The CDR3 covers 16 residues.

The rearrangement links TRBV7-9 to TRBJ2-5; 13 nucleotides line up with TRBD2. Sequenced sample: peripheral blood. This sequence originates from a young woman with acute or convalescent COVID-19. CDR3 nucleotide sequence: TGTGCCAGCAGCGCCGGACTAGCGGGGGAACAAGAGACCCAGTACTTC. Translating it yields CASSAGLAGEQETQYF. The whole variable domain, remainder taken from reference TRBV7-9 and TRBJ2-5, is DTGVSQNPRHKITKRGQNVTFRCDPISEHNRLYWYRQTLGQGPEFLTYFQNEAQLEKSRLLSDRFSAERPKGSFSTLEIQRTEQGDSAMYLCASSAGLAGEQETQYFGPGTRLLVL.